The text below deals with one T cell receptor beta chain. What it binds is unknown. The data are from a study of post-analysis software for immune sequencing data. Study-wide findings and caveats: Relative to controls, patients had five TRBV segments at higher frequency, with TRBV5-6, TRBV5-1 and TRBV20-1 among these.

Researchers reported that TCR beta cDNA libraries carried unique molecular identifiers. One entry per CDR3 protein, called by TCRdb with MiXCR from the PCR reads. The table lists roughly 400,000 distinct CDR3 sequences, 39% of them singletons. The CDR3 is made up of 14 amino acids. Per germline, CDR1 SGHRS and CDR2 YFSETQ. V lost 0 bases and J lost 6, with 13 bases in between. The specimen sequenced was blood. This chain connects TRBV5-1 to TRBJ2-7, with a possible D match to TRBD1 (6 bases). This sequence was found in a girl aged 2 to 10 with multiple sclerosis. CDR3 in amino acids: CASSLALQGSEQYF. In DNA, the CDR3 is TGCGCCAGCAGCTTGGCCTTACAGGGCTCCGAGCAGTACTTC.